Listed below are T cell receptor beta chains from one sample, sequenced in a study of response to subunit inactivated influenza vaccine. TCRdb redid the calling of the RT-PCR reads with MiXCR, one entry per CDR3 protein. The sample holds about 620,000 distinct CDR3 sequences, approximately 11% seen once. The same sample was also used in a study of T cells expressing NK-cell markers.

Sequences were derived from PBMCs from blood, sampled on the day of vaccination. The receptors originated from a man aged 50 to 59 who received an inactivated influenza vaccine. The CDR3 runs from the conserved cysteine through the conserved F or W. Each record gives: clone size, J gene, V gene, D gene, CDR3 protein, CDR3 DNA. D genes are given only for firm matches. Clone size is not always given. Where it is, it says once, few, many or a class for expanded clones.

few,TRBJ1-1,TRBV29-1,NA,CSVRVGVAVNTEAFF,TGCAGCGTTCGGGTCGGTGTTGCCGTGAACACTGAAGCTTTCTTT
few,TRBJ2-7,TRBV5-6,NA,CASSLAVGNEQYF,TGTGCCAGCAGCTTGGCGGTAGGGAACGAGCAGTACTTC
few,TRBJ2-5,TRBV6-5,NA,CASSYTLEGETQYF,TGTGCCAGCAGTTATACACTAGAGGGGGAGACCCAGTACTTC
few,TRBJ2-2,TRBV4-1,TRBD2,CASSQQWGGNTGELFF,TGCGCCAGCAGCCAACAATGGGGGGGGAACACCGGGGAGCTGTTTTTT
many,TRBJ2-3,TRBV11-2,NA,CASARGRTDTQYF,TGTGCCAGCGCTAGGGGCCGCACAGATACGCAGTATTTT
NA,TRBJ2-5,TRBV15,NA,CATGREETQYF,TGTGCCACCGGCAGGGAAGAGACCCAGTACTTC
few,TRBJ2-3,TRBV7-9,TRBD2,CASSLTSGSSDTQYF,TGTGCCAGCAGCTTAACTAGCGGGAGCTCAGATACGCAGTATTTT
few,TRBJ2-5,TRBV12-3/TRBV12-4,NA,CASSLASLGGRETQYF,TGTGCCAGCAGTTTAGCTTCCCTGGGGGGACGAGAGACCCAGTACTTC
NA,TRBJ2-4,TRBV5-1,TRBD1,CASSDGQGGAKNIQYF,TGCGCCAGCAGCGATGGACAGGGGGGAGCCAAAAACATTCAGTACTTC
NA,TRBJ1-1,TRBV9,NA,CASSYGGGPTEAFF,TGTGCCAGCAGCTATGGTGGGGGTCCCACTGAAGCTTTCTTT
NA,TRBJ1-6,TRBV7-2,NA,CASSLQSGNSPLHF,TGTGCCAGCAGTCTACAGTCGGGGAATTCACCCCTCCACTTT
NA,TRBJ1-2,TRBV5-1,NA,CASSLGLARYYGYTF,TGCGCCAGCAGCTTGGGCCTCGCACGGTACTATGGCTACACCTTC
few,TRBJ1-5,TRBV15,NA,CATSRVNVGQPQHF,TGTGCCACCAGCAGAGTAAACGTCGGTCAGCCCCAGCATTTT
many,TRBJ2-6,TRBV5-6,NA,CASSYGANVLTF,TGTGCCAGCAGCTATGGGGCCAACGTCCTGACTTTC
NA,TRBJ2-3,TRBV2,TRBD1,CASSEQGALGTDTQYF,TGTGCCAGCAGTGAACAGGGGGCATTAGGCACAGATACGCAGTATTTT
NA,TRBJ2-3,TRBV5-1,NA,CASSSVFDTQYF,TGCGCCAGCAGCTCGGTTTTTGATACGCAGTATTTT
NA,TRBJ2-3,TRBV20-1,NA,CSANSAGSTDTQYF,TGCAGTGCTAATTCGGCGGGGAGCACAGATACGCAGTATTTT